This T cell receptor (beta chain) derives from a study of somatic mutations in cytotoxic T cells in rheumatoid arthritis. Positive selection with magnetic beads achieved the isolation of CD4+ and CD8+ cells, followed by a flow cytometry check of purity. This clone was seen a handful of times. Sequenced by immunoSEQ multiplex PCR; TCRdb stores in-frame clones only, minus some. The sample has around 20,000 clones, around 63% seen once; the top ten hold more than 15%. The specimen was CD8+ T cells sorted from blood. The source of this sequence is an adult with rheumatoid arthritis.

The chain's CDR3 is CASSLRDRVDIQYF. DNA of the CDR3: TGTGCCAGTAGTCTCCGGGACAGGGTGGACATTCAGTACTTC. The chain joins TRBV19 to TRBJ2-4; 9 positions agree with TRBD1. The trim removed 5 bases at V and 8 bases at J, leaving 7 bases unmatched. The CDR3 loop spans 14 amino acids. Germline lookup yields CDR1 LNHDA and CDR2 SQIVND (reference sequence).